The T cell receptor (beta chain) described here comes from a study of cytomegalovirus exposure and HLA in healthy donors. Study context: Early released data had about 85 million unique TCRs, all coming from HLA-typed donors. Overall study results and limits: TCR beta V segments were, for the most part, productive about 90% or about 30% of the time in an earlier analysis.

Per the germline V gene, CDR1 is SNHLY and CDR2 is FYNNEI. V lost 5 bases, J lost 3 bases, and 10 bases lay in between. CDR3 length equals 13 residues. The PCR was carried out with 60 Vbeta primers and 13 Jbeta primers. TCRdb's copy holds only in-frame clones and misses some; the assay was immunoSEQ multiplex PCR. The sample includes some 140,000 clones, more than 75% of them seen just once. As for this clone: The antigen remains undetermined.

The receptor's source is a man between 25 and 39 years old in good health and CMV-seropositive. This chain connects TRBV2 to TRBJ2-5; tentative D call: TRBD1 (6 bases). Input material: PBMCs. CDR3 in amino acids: CASSIHREETQYF. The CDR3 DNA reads TGTGCCAGCAGTATCCACAGGGAAGAGACCCAGTACTTC.